Following are 25 T cell receptor beta chains from one sample sequenced in a study of blood T cell repertoires in COVID-19 (dated by TCRdb to about 2020). Library prep was done by the immunoSEQ multiplex PCR assay. TCRdb holds this immuneACCESS table with in-frame rearrangements only. Some clones are missing; in checked studies, unresolved V genes explain under half, and the rest has no known cause. The sample contains some 83,000 clones, roughly nine tenths of them found a single time. Clones ranked in the top ten supply around 5% of the sample. Sequenced: peripheral blood. Receptors were obtained from a woman aged 80 or older with active or convalescent COVID-19.

CDR3 amino acids: CASSQGRLTQYF. CDR3 in DNA: TGTGCCAGCAGCCAGGGGAGGTTGACCCAGTACTTC. The chain combines TRBV14 with TRBJ2-5, with D possibly being TRBD2 (6 bases). Per germline, CDR1 SGHDN and CDR2 FVKESK. V was pared by 3 bases and J by 7 bases, with 9 bases between. This CDR3 region has 12 residues.

V usage is TRBV3-1 (or the pseudogene TRBV3-2) and J usage is TRBJ2-7, with 11 bases matching TRBD2. CDR1 LGHDT and CDR2 YNNKEL come from the germline V gene (reference sequence). V lost 5 bases to trimming and J lost 4 bases; unmatched junction nucleotides: 4. The CDR3 is 14 residues long. In DNA form, the CDR3 reads TGTGCCAGCAGCGCTCTAGCGGGAGGATACGAGCAGTACTTC. Translating gives CASSALAGGYEQYF.

V is TRBV19 and J is TRBJ2-1, with TRBD1 identical over 10 bases. V dropped 3 bases and J dropped 8; count of bases not matched to a gene: 7. CDR3 size: 15 residues. From germline, CDR1 is LNHDA and CDR2 SQIVND (reference sequence). For the CDR3, the DNA is TGTGCCAGTAGTATGGTGGGGACAGGGGTCGATGAGCAGTTCTTC. This encodes CASSMVGTGVDEQFF.

The rearrangement links TRBV5-1 to TRBJ1-2, with D perhaps TRBD1 (5 bases). Trimming pared 4 bases from V and 3 bases from J, leaving 13 bases between. This CDR3 is built from 14 residues. Germline-derived CDR1 and CDR2 are SGHRS and YFSETQ. The CDR3 DNA is TGCGCCAGCAGCCCACCTCAGGGCGACTATGGCTACACCTTC. Translation: CASSPPQGDYGYTF.

The chain combines TRBV3-1 (or the pseudogene TRBV3-2) with TRBJ2-1; TRBD2 might be the D (6 bases). Germline CDR1 reads LGHDT; CDR2 reads YNNKEL (reference sequence). V was clipped by 5 bases and J by 7 bases, with 9 bases between them. This CDR3 has 12 amino acids. CDR3 region: CASSLTRNEQFF. The CDR3 bases are TGTGCCAGCAGCTTGACTAGAAATGAGCAGTTCTTC.

The count of this clone is one. The chain links TRBV10-2 to TRBJ2-3, with 7 positions matching TRBD2. CDR1 is WSHSY, CDR2 SAAADI, per germline. V dropped 8 bases and J dropped 0; count of bases not matched to a gene: 5. This CDR3 region has 14 residues. CDR3 loop: CASSWGGSTDTQYF. CDR3 DNA sequence: TGCGCCAGCTCCTGGGGGGGAAGCACAGATACGCAGTATTTT.

The rearrangement joins TRBV7-2 to TRBJ2-1; 9 bases agree with TRBD2. J gave up 5 bases and V 1 base, and 6 bases lay outside the gene matches. The CDR3 length is 16 residues. Germline CDR1 SGHTA, CDR2 FQGNSA. This CDR3 is CASSLVGGRANNEQFF. CDR3 nucleotide sequence: TGTGCCAGCAGCTTAGTCGGCGGGAGGGCGAACAATGAGCAGTTCTTC.

This clone was recorded only once. The chain links TRBV5-5 to TRBJ2-4, with D unresolved. The germline V gene encodes CDR1 SGHKS and CDR2 YYEKEE (reference sequence). The CDR3 length is 14 residues. Deletions cut 3 bases from V and 7 bases from J, with 14 bases between. Here the CDR3 reads CASSSTDTSNIQYF. The CDR3 bases are TGTGCCAGCAGCTCCACAGACACAAGCAACATTCAGTACTTC.

Details on this clone: Relative to the germline gene, one junction end is altered; a read error may explain this. The chain uses TRBV11-2 and TRBJ2-3, with D maybe TRBD1 (6 bases). Germline lookup yields CDR1 SGHAT and CDR2 FQNNGV. The CDR3 sequence is 16 residues long. CDR3 nucleotides: TGTGCCAGCAGCCTAGAGGGCAGGGGATGGACAGATACGCAGTATTTT. This translates into CASSLEGRGWTDTQYF. Together with reference TRBV11-2 and TRBJ2-3, the CDR3 gives the full variable domain: EAGVAQSPRYKIIEKRQSVAFWCNPISGHATLYWYQQILGQGPKLLIQFQNNGVVDDSQLPKDRFSAERLKGVDSTLKIQPAKLEDSAVYLCASSLEGRGWTDTQYFGPGTRLTVL.

V usage is TRBV9 and J usage is TRBJ2-5, with 7 bases fitting TRBD1. The CDR3 contains 16 residues. Germline V gives CDR1 SGDLS, CDR2 YYNGEE. V lost 3 bases, J lost 4 bases, and 12 bases stayed unmatched. CDR3 protein: CASSAGDSIPGETQYF. The CDR3, as DNA: TGTGCCAGCAGCGCCGGGGACAGCATTCCTGGAGAGACCCAGTACTTC.

V usage is TRBV7-9 and J usage is TRBJ2-5; TRBD1 aligns across 9 bases. Germline loops: CDR1 SEHNR, CDR2 FQNEAQ (reference sequence). CDR3 length: 15 amino acids. V shed 4 bases and J 2 bases; nucleotides not matched to a gene: 5. The CDR3 region has the DNA TGTGCCAGCAGCTCCAGACAGGGGGATCAAGAGACCCAGTACTTC. It encodes CASSSRQGDQETQYF.

The chain is built from TRBV11-2 and TRBJ1-1; 7 positions match TRBD1. The CDR3 totals 15 residues. V shed 5 bases and J 2 bases; nucleotides not matched to a gene: 8. The germline V gene encodes CDR1 SGHAT and CDR2 FQNNGV. CDR3 in amino acids: CASSHLGQFNTEAFF. The CDR3 DNA follows: TGTGCCAGCAGCCACCTGGGACAGTTCAACACTGAAGCTTTCTTT. Drawing the rest from reference TRBV11-2 and TRBJ1-1, the complete variable domain is EAGVAQSPRYKIIEKRQSVAFWCNPISGHATLYWYQQILGQGPKLLIQFQNNGVVDDSQLPKDRFSAERLKGVDSTLKIQPAKLEDSAVYLCASSHLGQFNTEAFFGQGTRLTVV.

The chain employs TRBV30 and TRBJ2-3; D is perhaps TRBD2 (7 bases). The germline V and J ends were trimmed by 2 bases and 4 bases, with 19 bases remaining between them. Per the germline V gene, CDR1 is GTSNPN and CDR2 is SVGIG (reference sequence). The CDR3 is 16 residues long. CDR3 region: CAWSISRGGGPDTQYF. The CDR3 DNA is TGTGCCTGGAGTATCTCTCGGGGAGGGGGTCCAGATACGCAGTATTTT.

The chain joins TRBV16 to TRBJ2-3; 8 positions agree with TRBD1. The V segment lost 3 bases and the J segment 6 bases; nucleotides outside the gene matches: 2. CDR3 length: 13 residues. From germline, CDR1 is KGHSY and CDR2 FQNENV. This CDR3 is CASSHRQGDTQYF. CDR3 nucleotides: TGTGCCAGCAGCCACCGACAGGGGGATACGCAGTATTTT.

The rearrangement joins TRBV6-2 or TRBV6-3 to TRBJ1-1; D may be TRBD1 (5 bases). Germline-derived CDR1 and CDR2 are MNHEY and SVGEGT. V dropped 5 bases and J dropped 8 bases, with 15 bases sitting between them. This CDR3 spans 13 amino acids. The CDR3 region is CASSPPGLLEAFF. For the CDR3, the DNA is TGTGCCAGCAGTCCGCCGGGACTGTTAGAAGCTTTCTTT.

The chain uses TRBV6-2 or TRBV6-3 and TRBJ2-3; no clear D. V lost 2 bases, J lost 5 bases, and 8 bases lay in between. The germline V gene encodes CDR1 MNHEY and CDR2 SVGEGT. This CDR3 comprises 13 residues. The DNA of the CDR3 is TGTGCCAGCAGTTACCCAGCAGGAGATACGCAGTATTTT. It yields the protein CASSYPAGDTQYF.

Concerning this clone itself: Other DNA variants within this sample encode the same CDR3. The J gene is TRBJ2-1, the V gene TRBV19; D is possibly TRBD1 (8 bases). Germline-derived CDR1 and CDR2 are LNHDA and SQIVND (reference sequence). The V end was cut by 4 bases, the J end by 10 bases, with 26 bases between. CDR3 length: 17 residues. The CDR3: CASSTGAGRTGRGEQFF. The CDR3 DNA follows: TGTGCCAGTAGTACCGGGGCGGGGCGGACAGGGAGGGGGGAGCAGTTCTTC.

V and J are TRBV28 and TRBJ1-2, with D perhaps matching TRBD1 (5 bases). The CDR3 has 13 residues. Germline assignment: CDR1 MDHEN and CDR2 SYDVKM. V lost 7 bases, J lost 3 bases, and 12 bases lay in between. As DNA, the CDR3 is TGTGCCAGCACCGACGACAGTCACTATGGCTACACCTTC. This encodes CASTDDSHYGYTF.

The chain combines TRBV9 with TRBJ2-7, with 11 bases aligning to TRBD2. V lost 4 bases and J lost 0; bases outside the gene matches: 6. The CDR3 spans 16 residues. In germline, CDR1 is SGDLS, CDR2 YYNGEE. The chain's CDR3 is CASSPGLAESSYEQYF. DNA of the CDR3: TGTGCCAGCAGCCCGGGACTAGCGGAGAGCTCCTACGAGCAGTACTTC.

The chain uses TRBV4-1 and TRBJ1-5, with a weak D call TRBD1 (5 bases). Germline assignment: CDR1 MGHRA and CDR2 YSYEKL. V was trimmed by 5 bases and J by 6 bases, leaving 17 bases between them. The CDR3 is 15 amino acids. The CDR3 sequence: CASSWEFVGGQPQHF. Here the CDR3 DNA reads TGCGCCAGCAGCTGGGAATTTGTGGGGGGTCAGCCCCAGCATTTT.

The chain links TRBV29-1 to TRBJ2-7; 7 bases agree with TRBD2. The length of the CDR3 is 11 residues. After removal of 5 bases from V and 3 bases from J, the junction contained 1 base not matched to a gene. The V gene's germline CDR1 is SQVTM and CDR2 ANQGSEA. CDR3 amino acids: CSVSSGYEQYF. The DNA of the CDR3 is TGCAGCGTTTCTAGCGGCTACGAGCAGTACTTC.

The rearrangement uses TRBV4-2 and TRBJ2-7; the D gene is possibly TRBD1 (6 bases). The V end lost 4 bases, the J end lost 4 bases, and 8 bases lay between the germline ends. The CDR3 has 12 amino acids. Germline V lookup: CDR1 LGHNA, CDR2 YNFKEQ. CDR3 bases: TGTGCCAGCAGCCTAGGGGGTTACGAGCAGTACTTC. Encoded protein: CASSLGGYEQYF.

V and J are TRBV5-1 and TRBJ1-1, with 12 bases fitting TRBD1. Germline V CDR1 and CDR2: SGHRS, YFSETQ. The CDR3 length is 16 residues. With V trimmed by 4 bases and J by 1 base, 5 bases remained unmatched. CDR3 coding DNA: TGCGCCAGCAGCCTGACGGGACAGGGGGCGAACACTGAAGCTTTCTTT. This sequence encodes CASSLTGQGANTEAFF. The full variable domain, rest sourced from reference TRBV5-1 and TRBJ1-1, is KAGVTQTPRYLIKTRGQQVTLSCSPISGHRSVSWYQQTPGQGLQFLFEYFSETQRNKGNFPGRFSGRQFSNSRSEMNVSTLELGDSALYLCASSLTGQGANTEAFFGQGTRLTVV.

This rearrangement joins TRBV28 to TRBJ1-4; D possibly corresponds to TRBD1 (5 bases). The germline V gene encodes CDR1 MDHEN and CDR2 SYDVKM. The V end was cut by 11 bases, the J end by 3 bases, with 25 bases between. This CDR3 is built from 17 residues. The DNA for the CDR3 is TGTGCCGGTTCCGGGGGTAAGACTACGGCGGCTAATGAAAAACTGTTTTTT. This encodes CAGSGGKTTAANEKLFF.

The chain uses TRBV6-2 or TRBV6-3 and TRBJ1-1; 7 nucleotides line up with TRBD1. Germline trimming cut 3 bases from V and 3 bases from J; bases unmatched to any gene: 7. CDR3 length equals 15 residues. Per the germline V gene, CDR1 is MNHEY and CDR2 is SVGEGT. The CDR3 protein is CASSYAGRGYTEAFF. The CDR3 nucleotides are TGTGCCAGCAGTTATGCCGGCAGGGGGTACACTGAAGCTTTCTTT.